Sequencing of this TCR beta chain was carried out in a study of cytomegalovirus exposure and HLA in healthy donors. General study points: The study flagged around 160 TCR beta chains as cytomegalovirus-associated. Cytomegalovirus status was reportedly diagnosed by the classifier with high sensitivity and specificity.

Germline CDR1 is SGHTA and CDR2 is FQGTGA. The V and J ends lost 4 bases and 7 bases, in that order; junction bases with no gene match: 7. There are 15 residues in the CDR3. A note on this clone: Its antigen is undetermined.

The table came from immunoSEQ multiplex PCR; TCRdb's copy has only in-frame clones and leaves some out. This table has 65,000 to 100,000 clones, 93% appearing once. The sequence was collected from a woman in her 30s in good health and CMV-seronegative. Sequenced sample: PBMCs. V is TRBV7-3 and J is TRBJ2-1; 10 nucleotides match TRBD2. For the CDR3, the DNA is TGTGCCAGCAGCTGGAGCGGGGGGGCCGGGAATGAGCAGTTCTTC. It yields the protein CASSWSGGAGNEQFF.